This passage covers 23 T cell receptor beta chains from one sample sequenced in a study of shared clonotypes between healthy human individuals. Repertoires were generated with immunoSEQ multiplex PCR, while TCRdb's copy carries only in-frame clones and drops some. The data contain some 2.1 million clones, over 85% of them seen just once; the ten biggest clones take up about 1.1%. CD45RO-negative cells were positively selected for CCR7, leaving out terminally differentiated effector memory CD45RA+ cells. Material for sequencing was naive CD8+ T cells sorted from blood. These TCRs come from a young man in good health.

About this clone itself: The sample carries other DNA sequences with the same CDR3. This chain uses TRBV27 with TRBJ1-1, with D maybe TRBD1 (5 bases). The CDR3 loop spans 12 amino acids. The V and J ends lost 6 bases and 1 base respectively, with 6 bases between them. Germline assignment: CDR1 MNHEY and CDR2 SMNVEV (reference sequence). CDR3 coding DNA: TGTGCCAGCAGAACAGGGAACACTGAAGCTTTCTTT. It specifies CASRTGNTEAFF.

On this clone itself: This specimen includes other DNA sequences encoding the same CDR3. The CDR3: CASSQDTGELFF. CDR3 sequence (DNA): TGCGCCAGCAGCCAGGACACCGGGGAGCTGTTTTTT. The chain joins TRBV4-1 to TRBJ2-2; D is undetermined. V was clipped by 3 bases and J by 3 bases, with 2 bases between them. The CDR3 has 12 amino acids. Germline V gene data show CDR1 as MGHRA and CDR2 as YSYEKL.

The chain employs TRBV30 and TRBJ1-2, with D unresolved. The V gene's germline CDR1 is GTSNPN and CDR2 SVGIG (reference sequence). The CDR3 totals 13 residues. V dropped 5 bases and J dropped 3 bases, with 13 bases sitting between them. CDR3 protein: CAWEGDMYYGYTF. The CDR3 DNA is TGTGCCTGGGAGGGCGACATGTACTATGGCTACACCTTC.

The chain employs TRBV6-6 and TRBJ1-6, with D possibly TRBD1 on 6 matching bases. V was cut by 8 bases and J by 12 bases, with 23 bases left in between. Germline loops: CDR1 MNHNY, CDR2 SVGAGI (reference sequence). CDR3 length: 15 amino acids. This chain's CDR3 is CASYPNRVESEPLHF. In nucleotides, the CDR3 is TGTGCCAGCTATCCGAACAGGGTTGAGAGTGAACCCCTCCACTTT.

The chain carries TRBV6-6 and TRBJ2-1; D is perhaps TRBD1 (6 bases). Germline values: CDR1 MNHNY, CDR2 SVGAGI (reference sequence). Trimming removed 6 bases at V and 8 bases at J, with 20 bases between. The CDR3 runs 15 residues. The CDR3 loop reads CASRLGTRHIDEQFF. The CDR3, as DNA: TGTGCCAGCAGACTAGGGACAAGGCACATTGATGAGCAGTTCTTC.

V usage is TRBV6-1 and J usage is TRBJ1-1, with unresolved D. Looked up from germline, CDR1 is MNHNS and CDR2 is SASEGT. The CDR3 sequence is 17 residues long. With 2 bases removed from V and 5 bases from J, the gap between germline ends came to 21 bases. The CDR3 sequence is CASSESRRYSGGTEAFF. As DNA, the CDR3 is TGTGCCAGCAGTGAATCACGCCGCTATTCAGGAGGTACTGAAGCTTTCTTT.

The chain couples TRBV9 to TRBJ2-1; D not resolved. The CDR3 contains 15 residues. V was cut by 2 bases and J by 3 bases, with 12 bases left in between. Germline loops: CDR1 SGDLS, CDR2 YYNGEE. The chain's CDR3 is CASSVETDGYNEQFF. The CDR3, as DNA: TGTGCCAGCAGCGTGGAGACTGACGGCTACAATGAGCAGTTCTTC.

The CDR3 protein is CAWGGPYDPTQYF. CDR3 sequence (DNA): TGTGCCTGGGGGGGCCCATATGACCCTACGCAGTATTTT. The chain is built from TRBV30 and TRBJ2-3; weak D call: TRBD1 (6 bases). Germline CDR1 is GTSNPN and CDR2 is SVGIG (reference sequence). The CDR3 has 13 amino acids. Trimming stripped 5 bases from V and 8 bases from J, with 17 bases between.

The V and J genes are TRBV4-3 and TRBJ2-7; 10 nucleotides match TRBD2. Germline V lookup: CDR1 LGHNA, CDR2 YSLEER. V was clipped by 0 bases and J by 4 bases; unmatched bases: 6. This CDR3 spans 16 amino acids. The CDR3 is CASSQEGPSGGYEQYF. The DNA for the CDR3 is TGCGCCAGCAGCCAAGAGGGTCCTAGCGGGGGATACGAGCAGTACTTC.

The chain has TRBV4-1 and TRBJ1-6; TRBD1 is a possible D gene (6 bases). V lost 8 bases to trimming and J lost 7 bases, with 15 bases between them. This CDR3 spans 14 amino acids. CDR1 and CDR2 (germline): MGHRA, YSYEKL. This CDR3 reads CASGGGAGNSPLHF. CDR3 nucleotides: TGCGCCAGCGGAGGGGGGGCGGGCAATTCACCCCTCCACTTT.

The chain is built from TRBV25-1 and TRBJ2-5, with D unclear. Trimming left V 1 base short and J 2 bases short, with 11 bases between. The CDR3 has 15 residues. Germline assignment: CDR1 MGHDK and CDR2 SYGVNS. CDR3: CASSESPGWQETQYF. The CDR3 DNA is TGTGCCAGCAGTGAATCCCCCGGCTGGCAAGAGACCCAGTACTTC. The full variable domain, with the rest looked up from reference TRBV25-1 and TRBJ2-5, is EADIYQTPRYLVIGTGKKITLECSQTMGHDKMYWYQQDPGMELHLIHYSYGVNSTEKGDLSSESTVSRIRTEHFPLTLESARPSHTSQYLCASSESPGWQETQYFGPGTRLLVL.

The CDR3 loop reads CASSFNLGAYEQYF. The DNA of the CDR3 is TGTGCCAGCAGTTTCAACCTGGGGGCGTACGAGCAGTACTTC. The chain links TRBV27 to TRBJ2-7, with TRBD1 as a possible D gene (6 bases). Germline V gene lookup returns CDR1 MNHEY and CDR2 SMNVEV (reference sequence). This CDR3 region has 14 residues. Trimming shortened V by 3 bases and J by 4 bases, and 13 bases separated the two germline ends.

The chain recombines TRBV15 with TRBJ1-5; D may be TRBD1 (6 bases). The CDR3 runs to 14 residues. The V end lost 5 bases, the J end lost 7 bases, and 15 bases lay between the germline ends. CDR1 LNHNV and CDR2 YYDKDF come from the germline V gene (reference sequence). The CDR3 DNA follows: TGTGCCACCAGCGTCCACGCAGGGGACCAGCCCCAGCATTTT. Translated: CATSVHAGDQPQHF.

The chain combines TRBV11-2 with TRBJ2-1, with unresolved D. In germline, CDR1 is SGHAT, CDR2 FQNNGV. The CDR3 is made up of 13 amino acids. Trimming pared 4 bases from V and 7 bases from J, leaving 11 bases between. The CDR3 loop reads CASSSVGVNEQFF. The CDR3 coding sequence is TGTGCCAGCAGCTCCGTTGGGGTGAATGAGCAGTTCTTC.

The chain uses TRBV9 and TRBJ1-1; tentative D call: TRBD1 (5 bases). Germline assignment: CDR1 SGDLS and CDR2 YYNGEE. Between the trimmed V and J ends, which lost 0 bases and 3 bases, there was a span of 12 bases. The CDR3 length is 15 residues. The CDR3 sequence is CASSVAGTGHTEAFF. As DNA, the CDR3 is TGTGCCAGCAGCGTAGCTGGGACGGGACACACTGAAGCTTTCTTT. Combining the CDR3 with reference TRBV9 and TRBJ1-1 gives the whole variable domain DSGVTQTPKHLITATGQRVTLRCSPRSGDLSVYWYQQSLDQGLQFLIQYYNGEERAKGNILERFSAQQFPDLHSELNLSSLELGDSALYFCASSVAGTGHTEAFFGQGTRLTVV.

J is TRBJ1-1 and V is TRBV23-1; TRBD1 agrees at 8 bases. TRBV23-1 is filed as an ORF, its function uncertain. V was clipped by 8 bases and J by 3 bases; unmatched bases: 2. The CDR3 is 12 residues long. The CDR3 bases are TGCGCCAGCTTGGGACAGGACACTGAAGCTTTCTTT. Translated: CASLGQDTEAFF.

This rearrangement joins TRBV2 to TRBJ2-5; D unresolved. The CDR3 covers 13 residues. The germline CDR1 and CDR2 sequences are SNHLY and FYNNEI. V shed 1 base and J shed 3 bases, with 6 bases lying between them. The CDR3 DNA is TGTGCCAGCAGTGAAGGCAGAGAAGAGACCCAGTACTTC. Translated: CASSEGREETQYF.

The chain couples TRBV7-9 to TRBJ1-1, with 7 bases lining up with TRBD1. Trimming took 3 bases from V and 0 from J; bases not matched to a gene: 10. Per the germline V gene, CDR1 is SEHNR and CDR2 is FQNEAQ (reference sequence). There are 17 residues in the CDR3. The CDR3 sequence: CASSFGAGGRVNTEAFF. The CDR3, as DNA: TGTGCCAGCAGCTTTGGGGCAGGGGGGCGAGTGAACACTGAAGCTTTCTTT.

V is TRBV6-6 and J is TRBJ1-1; D is uncertain. Trimming pared 5 bases from V and 7 bases from J, leaving 8 bases between. The CDR3 is 11 amino acids. CDR1 MNHNY and CDR2 SVGAGI come from the germline V gene (reference sequence). CDR3 loop: CASSPRIEAFF. The CDR3 DNA sequence: TGTGCCAGCAGTCCTCGGATTGAAGCTTTCTTT.

V gene TRBV6-1 combines with J gene TRBJ2-1; 11 bases agree with TRBD2. Unmatched junction bases numbered 6, after V lost 6 bases and J lost 2 bases. The CDR3 contains 16 residues. Germline V gene lookup returns CDR1 MNHNS and CDR2 SASEGT. This CDR3 is CASRELAGVAYNEQFF. The CDR3 DNA reads TGTGCCAGCAGGGAACTAGCGGGAGTAGCCTACAATGAGCAGTTCTTC.

The chain has TRBV27 and TRBJ2-3; tentative D call: TRBD1 (5 bases). CDR1 and CDR2 from the germline V gene are MNHEY and SMNVEV (reference sequence). With 5 bases removed from V and 0 bases from J, the gap between germline ends came to 9 bases. The CDR3 covers 14 residues. The CDR3 sequence: CASSRGLSTDTQYF. DNA of the CDR3: TGTGCCAGCAGTAGGGGTCTGAGCACAGATACGCAGTATTTT.

The chain has TRBV10-3 and TRBJ2-7; D is uncertain. Looked up from germline, CDR1 is ENHRY and CDR2 is SYGVKD. The CDR3 length is 12 residues. V lost 3 bases and J lost 1, with 4 bases in between. In DNA form, the CDR3 reads TGTGCCATCAGTGATAATTCCTACGAGCAGTACTTC. Protein: CAISDNSYEQYF.

J is TRBJ2-3 and V is TRBV9; D is possibly TRBD1 or TRBD2 (6 bases each). V was trimmed by 0 bases and J by 4 bases, leaving 12 bases between them. Germline CDR1 and CDR2: SGDLS and YYNGEE. This CDR3 comprises 15 residues. DNA of the CDR3: TGTGCCAGCAGCGTAGCGGGGGCGGGCCCAGATACGCAGTATTTT. Residues: CASSVAGAGPDTQYF.